One sample yielded the 21 T cell receptor beta chains listed below, sequenced in a study of response to subunit inactivated influenza vaccine. TCRdb recomputed calls from the RT-PCR reads with MiXCR, one row per CDR3 protein. This table has hundreds of thousands of distinct CDR3 sequences, 21% appearing once. The sequences come from PBMCs from blood, collected around 22 months after vaccination. These receptors were collected from a man between 50 and 75 years old who received an inactivated influenza vaccine.

The chain links TRBV7-2 to TRBJ2-3, with D perhaps matching TRBD1 or TRBD2 (6 bases each). The V and J ends lost 5 bases and 1 base respectively, with 13 bases between them. This CDR3 is built from 15 residues. Germline V gene lookup returns CDR1 SGHTA and CDR2 FQGNSA. The CDR3 bases are TGTGCCAGCAGCCGGCGGAGGGGGGGCACAGATACGCAGTATTTT. Amino acids: CASSRRRGGTDTQYF.

V and J are TRBV20-1 and TRBJ2-3; maybe TRBD2 (7 bases). Looked up from germline, CDR1 is DFQATT and CDR2 is SNEGSKA (reference sequence). The CDR3 is 12 residues long. The V end was cut by 3 bases, the J end by 8 bases, with 12 bases between. CDR3 amino acids: CSARGGLGTQYF. The CDR3 region has the DNA TGCAGTGCTAGGGGGGGGCTGGGTACGCAGTATTTT.

This clonotype was observed at least ten times. This chain joins TRBV2 and TRBJ1-2; D is ambiguous. This CDR3 has 15 residues. From germline, CDR1 is SNHLY and CDR2 FYNNEI. Trimming took 8 bases from V and 0 from J, leaving 16 bases between them. CDR3: CASSSTREANYGYTF. The CDR3 nucleotides are TGTGCCAGCTCATCCACACGGGAAGCTAACTATGGCTACACCTTC. The full variable domain, its missing parts supplied by reference TRBV2 and TRBJ1-2, is EPEVTQTPSHQVTQMGQEVILRCVPISNHLYFYWYRQILGQKVEFLVSFYNNEISEKSEIFDDQFSVERPDGSNFTLKIRSTKLEDSAMYFCASSSTREANYGYTFGSGTRLTVV.

This clonotype was seen a few times. The genes are TRBV6-2 or TRBV6-3 and TRBJ2-6; D uncertain. Deletions cut 0 bases from V and 0 bases from J, with 9 bases between. This CDR3 has 17 residues. Germline lookup yields CDR1 MNHEY and CDR2 SVGEGT. This CDR3 reads CASSYSFWVSGANVLTF. In DNA form, the CDR3 reads TGTGCCAGCAGTTACTCGTTCTGGGTCTCTGGGGCCAACGTCCTGACTTTC.

CDR3 loop: CSVGFGDTQYF. CDR3 coding DNA: TGCAGCGTTGGTTTTGGAGATACGCAGTATTTT. The chain joins TRBV29-1 to TRBJ2-3, with D unclear. The V end was cut by 4 bases, the J end by 5 bases, with 7 bases between. This CDR3 is 11 amino acids long. In germline, CDR1 is SQVTM, CDR2 ANQGSEA.

At least ten counts were recorded for this clonotype. The V and J genes are TRBV5-1 and TRBJ2-1; D is uncertain. Germline V gene data show CDR1 as SGHRS and CDR2 as YFSETQ. With 3 bases removed from V and 10 bases from J, the gap between germline ends came to 8 bases. The CDR3 has 11 amino acids. The CDR3 sequence is CASSSTWEQFF. CDR3 coding DNA: TGCGCCAGCAGCTCGACATGGGAGCAGTTCTTC.

This clonotype was recorded a few times. J is TRBJ1-2 and V is TRBV5-1; D is unresolved. Germline V lookup: CDR1 SGHRS, CDR2 YFSETQ. The CDR3 has 12 residues. The V gene lost 1 base and the J gene lost 7 bases, with 8 bases spanning the gap. The CDR3 loop is CASSLRNSGYTF. Here the CDR3 DNA reads TGCGCCAGCAGCTTGCGGAATAGTGGCTACACCTTC.

The chain combines TRBV19 with TRBJ2-6; D possibly corresponds to TRBD2 (6 bases). The CDR3 is 16 amino acids. V was trimmed by 6 bases and J by 2 bases, leaving 14 bases between them. CDR1 is LNHDA, CDR2 SQIVND, per germline (reference sequence). DNA for the CDR3: TGTGCCAGTAGCCGAGAGGGAGGAACTGGGGCCAACGTCCTGACTTTC. Translation gives CASSREGGTGANVLTF.

This clonotype occurred a few times. CDR3 sequence (DNA): TGCAGTGCTAGCTCCGAAGAGGAGGGGCTCTGGGATCAGCCCCAGCATTTT. It specifies CSASSEEEGLWDQPQHF. The chain couples TRBV20-1 to TRBJ1-5; D perhaps matches TRBD1 (5 bases). V lost 3 bases and J 5 bases, leaving 23 bases between the germline ends. CDR3 length: 17 amino acids. From germline, CDR1 is DFQATT and CDR2 SNEGSKA (reference sequence).

V usage is TRBV6-2 or TRBV6-3 and J usage is TRBJ2-1, with D uncertain. This CDR3 has 13 residues. V was trimmed by 0 bases and J by 7 bases, leaving 7 bases between them. CDR1 MNHEY and CDR2 SVGEGT come from the germline V gene. The CDR3: CASSYSSSNEQFF. The CDR3 bases are TGTGCCAGCAGTTACTCGTCCTCGAATGAGCAGTTCTTC.

A few counts support this clonotype. The chain recombines TRBV6-2 or TRBV6-3 with TRBJ1-5; D not certain. The germline gives CDR1 MNHEY, CDR2 SVGEGT. The V and J ends lost 4 bases and 1 base respectively, with 14 bases between them. There are 16 residues in the CDR3. DNA for the CDR3: TGTGCCAGCAGTTCGGTCCGAGGCCGCAGCAATCAGCCCCAGCATTTT. Translation: CASSSVRGRSNQPQHF.

The chain combines TRBV12-5 with TRBJ2-1, with a possible D match to TRBD2 (6 bases). The CDR3 runs 15 residues. V was shortened by 5 bases and J by 6 bases, with 17 bases between the two germline ends. CDR1 LGHNT and CDR2 FRNRAP come from the germline V gene. CDR3 DNA: TGTGCTAGTGGTCCCCCAGGGAGGCTTTCCAATGAGCAGTTCTTC. Encoded protein: CASGPPGRLSNEQFF.

Many counts were recorded for this clonotype. In nucleotides, the CDR3 is TGCGCCAGCAGCCAAGTTGGCGGCACTGAAGCTTTCTTT. Its protein is CASSQVGGTEAFF. The chain combines TRBV4-3 with TRBJ1-1; D unclear. The CDR3 extends over 13 amino acids. The V and J ends lost 1 base and 4 bases respectively, with 7 bases between them. Germline V gene sequence: CDR1 LGHNA, CDR2 YSLEER.

This clonotype was counted between two and nine times. This chain connects TRBV5-1 to TRBJ2-1; no firm D call. CDR3 length equals 13 residues. Trimming cost V 4 bases and J 8 bases, with 13 bases left between them. Germline CDR1 reads SGHRS; CDR2 reads YFSETQ. CDR3 sequence reads: CASSNRPRDEQFF. The DNA for the CDR3 is TGCGCCAGCAGCAACCGACCCCGCGATGAGCAGTTCTTC.

This clonotype came up a few times. The chain is built from TRBV7-8 and TRBJ2-7; possibly TRBD1 for D (5 bases). The CDR3 sequence is 14 residues long. V lost 5 bases and J 4 bases, leaving 15 bases between the germline ends. The germline gives CDR1 SGHVS, CDR2 FQNEAQ. The CDR3 bases are TGTGCCAGCAGCGACAAAACAGGAAAGTACGAGCAGTACTTC. This gives the protein CASSDKTGKYEQYF.

CDR3 amino acids: CSARPTSFGEQYF. CDR3 nucleotides: TGCAGTGCTAGGCCGACTAGTTTCGGGGAGCAGTACTTC. V gene TRBV20-1 combines with J gene TRBJ2-7, with a weak D call TRBD2 (6 bases). Between the trimmed V and J ends, which lost 3 bases and 7 bases, there was a span of 16 bases. The CDR3 contains 13 residues. Germline CDR1 reads DFQATT; CDR2 reads SNEGSKA (reference sequence).

The chain employs TRBV2 and TRBJ1-1; D is uncertain. Trimming left V 9 bases short and J 3 bases short, with 20 bases between. This CDR3 has 15 residues. Germline CDR1 is SNHLY and CDR2 is FYNNEI. CDR3 in amino acids: CASDLKPRQDTEAFF. In DNA form, the CDR3 reads TGTGCCAGTGACCTTAAACCCAGGCAGGACACTGAAGCTTTCTTT.

The chain employs TRBV6-5 and TRBJ2-7; 12 bases align to TRBD2. Trimming took 2 bases from V and 2 from J; bases not matched to a gene: 4. CDR1 is MNHEY and CDR2 is SVGAGI in the germline V gene. The CDR3 is made up of 16 amino acids. CDR3 coding DNA: TGTGCCAGCAGTTACCTGACTAGCGGGGGCCCCTACGAGCAGTACTTC. Amino acid sequence: CASSYLTSGGPYEQYF.

The chain recombines TRBV5-1 with TRBJ1-1, with TRBD1 as a possible D gene (6 bases). The CDR3 runs 15 residues. Germline V CDR1 and CDR2: SGHRS, YFSETQ. V dropped 0 bases and J dropped 4 bases, with 13 bases sitting between them. The CDR3 region is CASSLDLPGVTEAFF. CDR3 DNA sequence: TGCGCCAGCAGCTTGGACCTCCCAGGGGTCACTGAAGCTTTCTTT.

This clonotype was seen many times. The chain uses TRBV24-1 and TRBJ2-2; D is unresolved. Deletions cut 1 base from V and 7 bases from J, with 9 bases between. CDR3 length: 14 amino acids. The germline CDR1 and CDR2 sequences are KGHDR and SFDVKD. CDR3 coding DNA: TGTGCCACCAGTGATTTAAGGGAAGACGGGGAGCTGTTTTTT. It yields the protein CATSDLREDGELFF.

This clonotype was counted between two and nine times. V gene TRBV29-1 combines with J gene TRBJ2-1, with D perhaps TRBD2 (6 bases). The CDR3 contains 13 residues. Trimming removed 6 bases at V and 6 bases at J, with 15 bases between. Germline CDR1 and CDR2: SQVTM and ANQGSEA. CDR3 residues: CSVGERRGNEQFF. In DNA form, the CDR3 reads TGCAGCGTCGGCGAGCGGAGGGGCAATGAGCAGTTCTTC.